The following is a T cell receptor (beta chain) sequence with its context. It has no known antigen specificity. No much larger clonotype is one base removed from it; base qualities were not supplied. The data belong to a study of cytotoxic CD8 clonotypes in ibrutinib-treated CLL (dated by TCRdb to about 2021). Turning to the overall study: In this cohort, more than 14 patients were treatment-naive and approximately ten were relapsed/refractory, while approximately 18 had unmutated IGHV. Responses were partial in around 24 patients and complete in 2; after median roughly 69 months follow-up, roughly 15 stayed in remission and roughly twelve progressed. The response samples were drawn at a median of approximately 11 months into treatment, with a range of roughly 6 to 40 months. Samples averaged roughly 260,000 productive templates and 94,082 productive rearrangements. Of the roughly 90 participants in the trial, approximately 25 had longitudinal samples available. Cryopreserved peripheral blood mononuclear cells were obtained prior to treatment, at the time of response, and at either disease progression or sustained remission. All remission and progressive disease samples were collected while patients were still receiving ibrutinib. The paper's findings and limits, for the study overall: Sampling times were not matched between sustained-remission and progressing patients, and lymph node repertoires were not studied. At baseline, clonality was higher than in age-matched healthy donors and showed a strong correlation with circulating CD8+ T-cell counts. Public clonotypes were rare and either shrank or stayed stable during treatment, and the rise in clonality at ibrutinib response reflected expansion of private clonotypes. An increase in clonality was observed at ibrutinib response, with clonality remaining stable during sustained remission and falling back toward baseline at progression.

The sample's time point, from its label and the paper: about twelve months on ibrutinib. For TCR beta library preparation, roughly 2.2 micrograms of genomic DNA were isolated from cryopreserved PBMCs. Longitudinal blood samples from CLL patients on ibrutinib monotherapy underwent high-throughput TCR beta sequencing. The patients took part in an open-label, single-center phase 2 trial of ibrutinib monotherapy. As encoded in the germline V gene, CDR1 is SGHAT while CDR2 is FQNNGV. Including cysteine and phenylalanine, the CDR3 has 13 amino acids. Only CDR3 DNA is held: 39 bases, read in frame from base 1. V is cut by 2 bases and J by 0 bases, and the space between the germline ends is 4 bases. Each clonotype received, on average, about 9.7x coverage in deep resolution sequencing performed on a MiSeq, where the target depth lay between 1 in 1 million and 1 in 200,000 T cells. TCR beta libraries were generated with the immunoSEQ hsTCRB Kit. As for the original processing: Data were analyzed with ImmunoSEQ Data Assistant and ImmunoSEQ Analyzer, with V, D and J genes assigned per IMGT definitions. Clonality, which ranges from 0 to 1, was calculated by subtracting the normalized Shannon entropy of productive rearrangement frequencies from one. Only overrepresented clonotypes making up at least 0.05% of each patient's repertoire were included in the public clonotype analysis. Approximately 12 repertoires from age-matched healthy donors, obtained from immuneACCESS, served as clonality controls. In TCRdb, the immuneACCESS table is reduced to in-frame sequences with V and J assigned. These tables do not hold every clone; where another copy was compared, an unresolved V gene accounts for under half, and the others remain unexplained. For V, J and clone size, that table is used; D and trimming come from the DNA. The sample has 130,000 or so clones on record, roughly three quarters of them singletons. The ten largest account for roughly 13% of the sample.

The sequences come from PBMCs, collected after 12 months of ibrutinib treatment. Recombination linked TRBV11-2 to TRBJ2-5, with the identity of the D gene unclear. The origin of this receptor is a human donor with chronic lymphocytic leukemia. Here is the DNA: TGTGCCAGCAGCTTATGGTACCAAGAGACCCAGTACTTC. This encodes CASSLWYQETQYF. The CDR3 plus the reference TRBV11-2 and TRBJ2-5 genes for the other parts give the full variable domain: EAGVAQSPRYKIIEKRQSVAFWCNPISGHATLYWYQQILGQGPKLLIQFQNNGVVDDSQLPKDRFSAERLKGVDSTLKIQPAKLEDSAVYLCASSLWYQETQYFGPGTRLLVL.